The 21 T cell receptor beta chains below all came from one sample that was sequenced in a study of blood T cell repertoires in COVID-19. Assay: immunoSEQ multiplex PCR; the TCRdb copy retains only in-frame clones and omits some. The table lists some 100,000 clones, almost 90% of them singletons. Source material: peripheral blood. All receptors derive from a woman between 65 and 79 years old with acute or convalescent COVID-19.

The J gene is TRBJ1-1, the V gene TRBV7-3; possible D gene TRBD1, 6 bases. Trimming took 5 bases from V and 3 from J, leaving 10 bases between them. There are 13 residues in the CDR3. Per germline, CDR1 SGHTA and CDR2 FQGTGA. CDR3 sequence (DNA): TGTGCCAGCAGCCAGGGGCTGTACACTGAAGCTTTCTTT. Its translation: CASSQGLYTEAFF.

This clone was seen a single time. This chain joins TRBV27 and TRBJ1-5, with 7 positions matching TRBD1. CDR1 and CDR2 (germline): MNHEY, SMNVEV (reference sequence). The CDR3 extends over 15 amino acids. V trimming: 5 bases; J trimming: 6 bases; junction bases outside the gene matches: 10. The CDR3 here is CASSPTGTALQPQHF. CDR3 DNA sequence: TGTGCCAGCAGTCCAACCGGGACAGCCCTTCAGCCCCAGCATTTT.

Only one count was recorded for this clone. The chain employs TRBV5-1 and TRBJ1-5; no definite D call. CDR3 length equals 14 residues. The germline V gene encodes CDR1 SGHRS and CDR2 YFSETQ. With 1 base removed from V and 1 base from J, the gap between germline ends came to 6 bases. The CDR3 loop is CASSLSGSNQPQHF. CDR3 bases: TGCGCCAGCAGCTTGTCAGGAAGCAATCAGCCCCAGCATTTT.

This clone has a handful of counts. The chain couples TRBV5-1 to TRBJ2-2; 9 bases match TRBD1. The CDR3 has 12 residues. Germline CDR1 reads SGHRS; CDR2 reads YFSETQ. J was trimmed by 6 bases and V by 7 bases; bases with no gene match: 1. The CDR3 is CASGDRAGELFF. In nucleotides, the CDR3 is TGCGCCAGCGGGGACAGGGCCGGGGAGCTGTTTTTT.

The chain employs TRBV30 and TRBJ1-1; unclear D gene. The CDR3 spans 11 residues. V was clipped by 4 bases and J by 8 bases, with 11 bases between them. Looked up from germline, CDR1 is GTSNPN and CDR2 is SVGIG (reference sequence). The DNA for the CDR3 is TGTGCCTGGATGATCGGGAGGGAAGCTTTCTTT. Residues: CAWMIGREAFF.

This clone was observed a handful of times. V usage is TRBV27 and J usage is TRBJ1-2; D is possibly TRBD1 (5 bases). Germline V gene data show CDR1 as MNHEY and CDR2 as SMNVEV (reference sequence). Deletions cut 2 bases from V and 4 bases from J, with 14 bases between. The CDR3 has 15 amino acids. The CDR3 loop reads CASSLTPGGGYGYTF. CDR3 coding DNA: TGTGCCAGCAGTTTAACTCCGGGGGGAGGCTATGGCTACACCTTC.

This clone appeared a single time. This chain uses TRBV19 with TRBJ1-2; D may be TRBD1 (5 bases). Between the trimmed V and J ends, which lost 5 bases and 2 bases, there was a span of 9 bases. Germline CDR1 is LNHDA and CDR2 is SQIVND (reference sequence). The CDR3 is made up of 13 amino acids. The CDR3 DNA reads as TGTGCCAGTAGTTCAGGGATGAACTATGGCTACACCTTC. Encoded protein: CASSSGMNYGYTF. Supplemented by reference TRBV19 and TRBJ1-2, the full variable domain reads DGGITQSPKYLFRKEGQNVTLSCEQNLNHDAMYWYRQDPGQGLRLIYYSQIVNDFQKGDIAEGYSVSREKKESFPLTVTSAQKNPTAFYLCASSSGMNYGYTFGSGTRLTVV.

V and J are TRBV18 and TRBJ2-7; 9 positions agree with TRBD1. Per germline, CDR1 KGHSH and CDR2 LQKENI. This CDR3 spans 15 amino acids. Losses at the gene ends were 2 bases for V and 0 bases for J; bases not matched to a gene: 2. CDR3 sequence: CASSPGQGNSYEQYF. For the CDR3, the DNA is TGTGCCAGCTCACCAGGACAGGGGAACTCCTACGAGCAGTACTTC.

The V call is TRBV7-8, the J call TRBJ1-1, with no clear D. Looked up from germline, CDR1 is SGHVS and CDR2 is FQNEAQ. CDR3 size: 13 residues. Trimming stripped 3 bases from V and 1 base from J, with 6 bases between. DNA of the CDR3: TGTGCCAGCAGCTTCCACAGGAACACTGAAGCTTTCTTT. Residues: CASSFHRNTEAFF. The full variable domain, in which reference TRBV7-8 and TRBJ1-1 provide the parts outside the CDR3, is GAGVSQSPRYKVAKRGQDVALRCDPISGHVSLFWYQQALGQGPEFLTYFQNEAQLDKSGLPSDRFFAERPEGSVSTLKIQRTQQEDSAVYLCASSFHRNTEAFFGQGTRLTVV.

The CDR3 sequence: CASMKGQGGIEAFF. The CDR3 DNA sequence: TGTGCCAGCATGAAGGGACAGGGGGGAATTGAAGCTTTCTTT. The V call is TRBV6-6, the J call TRBJ1-1, with TRBD1 identical over 11 bases. The CDR3 is 14 residues long. CDR1 is MNHNY, CDR2 SVGAGI, per germline (reference sequence). The trim removed 7 bases at V and 7 bases at J, leaving 8 bases unmatched.

The rearrangement joins TRBV28 to TRBJ2-1; D may be TRBD1 (6 bases). The CDR3 has 15 amino acids. Germline V lookup: CDR1 MDHEN, CDR2 SYDVKM. Trimming stripped 3 bases from V and 6 bases from J, with 15 bases between. The CDR3 loop reads CASSFSERGSNEQFF. CDR3 DNA: TGTGCCAGCAGTTTCTCAGAGAGGGGGAGCAATGAGCAGTTCTTC.

V gene TRBV5-6 combines with J gene TRBJ2-5; no definite D call. V was clipped by 1 base and J by 4 bases, with 8 bases between them. This CDR3 has 13 amino acids. Germline V gene sequence: CDR1 SGHDT, CDR2 YYEEEE. This CDR3 reads CASSLLAAETQYF. The CDR3 DNA reads TGTGCCAGCAGCTTGTTAGCTGCAGAGACCCAGTACTTC.

The chain couples TRBV6-5 to TRBJ1-2, with a tentative D call TRBD1 (5 bases). Germline CDR1 is MNHEY and CDR2 is SVGAGI. The CDR3 covers 16 residues. Deletions cut 0 bases from V and 5 bases from J, with 16 bases between. The CDR3 here is CASSYSQRGERYGYTF. CDR3 nucleotides: TGTGCCAGCAGTTACTCCCAAAGGGGCGAGAGATATGGCTACACCTTC.

The chain couples TRBV24-1 to TRBJ2-3, with 7 bases identical to TRBD1. With V trimmed by 4 bases and J by 0 bases, 3 bases remained unmatched. The CDR3 is 15 residues long. CDR1 and CDR2 from the germline V gene are KGHDR and SFDVKD. The CDR3 region has the DNA TGTGCCACCAGTGAGGGACAGTCTAGCACAGATACGCAGTATTTT. Protein sequence: CATSEGQSSTDTQYF.

The chain employs TRBV5-4 and TRBJ1-4; D perhaps matches TRBD1 (5 bases). Trimming shortened V by 0 bases and J by 8 bases, and 14 bases separated the two germline ends. The germline V gene has CDR1 SGHNT and CDR2 YYREEE (reference sequence). This CDR3 is 15 amino acids long. In nucleotides, the CDR3 is TGTGCCAGCAGCTTGGTAACCGGGGGTGTCGAAAAACTGTTTTTT. This translates into CASSLVTGGVEKLFF.

In this sample, this clone turned up a few times. The chain employs TRBV5-1 and TRBJ1-3, with 7 nucleotides matching TRBD1. Germline CDR1 SGHRS, CDR2 YFSETQ. Unmatched junction bases numbered 10, after V lost 6 bases and J lost 4 bases. CDR3 length: 15 residues. The CDR3 nucleotides are TGCGCCAGCACCAGGAACCGGGACAGAGGAAACACCATATATTTT. Its translation is CASTRNRDRGNTIYF. Drawing the rest from reference TRBV5-1 and TRBJ1-3, the complete variable domain is KAGVTQTPRYLIKTRGQQVTLSCSPISGHRSVSWYQQTPGQGLQFLFEYFSETQRNKGNFPGRFSGRQFSNSRSEMNVSTLELGDSALYLCASTRNRDRGNTIYFGEGSWLTVV.

The chain recombines TRBV2 with TRBJ2-1; maybe TRBD1 (5 bases). Trimming pared 4 bases from V and 6 bases from J, leaving 16 bases between. The CDR3 runs to 15 residues. In germline, CDR1 is SNHLY, CDR2 FYNNEI. CDR3 loop: CASSVFRQLGNEQFF. The CDR3 DNA reads as TGTGCCAGCAGTGTTTTCAGACAGCTTGGCAATGAGCAGTTCTTC.

This clone was seen only once. The genes are TRBV11-1 and TRBJ2-3; 10 nucleotides match TRBD1. The CDR3 runs 16 residues. With V trimmed by 4 bases and J by 2 bases, 6 bases remained unmatched. Germline CDR1 SGHAT, CDR2 FQDESV (reference sequence). The CDR3 sequence: CASSSRDRGVTDTQYF. The CDR3 nucleotides read TGTGCCAGCAGCTCGCGGGACAGGGGAGTCACAGATACGCAGTATTTT.

The chain has TRBV24-1 and TRBJ1-4, with D perhaps matching TRBD1 (5 bases). Germline assignment: CDR1 KGHDR and CDR2 SFDVKD. Deletions cut 3 bases from V and 0 bases from J, with 10 bases between. The CDR3 sequence is 16 residues long. This CDR3 reads CATSDGDSPTNEKLFF. For the CDR3, the DNA is TGTGCCACCAGTGATGGAGACAGTCCAACTAATGAAAAACTGTTTTTT.

Written as DNA, the CDR3 is TGCGCCAGCAGCCCGCGGGCAGACAGGGCCACCGGGGAGCTGTTTTTT. Protein sequence: CASSPRADRATGELFF. This sequence joins TRBV5-1 and TRBJ2-2; 7 bases match TRBD1. The CDR3 has 16 residues. Germline assignment: CDR1 SGHRS and CDR2 YFSETQ. The V segment lost 4 bases and the J segment 4 bases; nucleotides outside the gene matches: 10.

Here the CDR3 DNA reads TGTGCCAGCAGGGGGACAGGGGGCGCGTATTCACCCCTCCACTTT. Its protein is CASRGTGGAYSPLHF. The chain joins TRBV27 to TRBJ1-6, with 12 bases fitting TRBD1. Germline-derived CDR1 and CDR2 are MNHEY and SMNVEV (reference sequence). This CDR3 has 15 amino acids. V lost 6 bases and J lost 8; bases outside the gene matches: 5.